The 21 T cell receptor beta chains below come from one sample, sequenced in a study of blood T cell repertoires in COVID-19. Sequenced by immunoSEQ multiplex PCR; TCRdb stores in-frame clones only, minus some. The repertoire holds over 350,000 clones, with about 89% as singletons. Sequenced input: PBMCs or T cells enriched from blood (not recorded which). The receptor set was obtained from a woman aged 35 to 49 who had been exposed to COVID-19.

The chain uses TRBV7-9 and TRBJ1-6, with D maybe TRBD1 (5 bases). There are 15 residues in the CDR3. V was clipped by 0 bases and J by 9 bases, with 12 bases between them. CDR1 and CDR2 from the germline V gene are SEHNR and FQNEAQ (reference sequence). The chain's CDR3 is CASSLAQGSSSPLHF. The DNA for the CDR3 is TGTGCCAGCAGCTTAGCCCAGGGTTCAAGTTCACCCCTCCACTTT.

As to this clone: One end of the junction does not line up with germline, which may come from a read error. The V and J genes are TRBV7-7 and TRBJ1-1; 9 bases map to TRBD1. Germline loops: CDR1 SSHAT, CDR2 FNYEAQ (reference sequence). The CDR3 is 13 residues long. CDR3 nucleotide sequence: TGTGCTAGCAGCTTGACAGGGGGGACTGAAGCTTTCTTT. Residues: CASSLTGGTEAFF.

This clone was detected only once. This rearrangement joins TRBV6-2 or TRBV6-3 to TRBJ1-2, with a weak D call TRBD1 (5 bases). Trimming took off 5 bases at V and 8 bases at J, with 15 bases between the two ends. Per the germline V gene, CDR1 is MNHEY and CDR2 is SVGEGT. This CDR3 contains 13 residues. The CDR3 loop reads CASSPQGIGGYTF. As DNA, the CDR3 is TGTGCCAGCAGTCCCCAGGGAATTGGGGGCTACACCTTC.

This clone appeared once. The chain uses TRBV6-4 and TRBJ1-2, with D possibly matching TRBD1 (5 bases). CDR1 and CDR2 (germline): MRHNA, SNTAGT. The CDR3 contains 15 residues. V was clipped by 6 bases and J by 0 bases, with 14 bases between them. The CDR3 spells CASSPDQGSNYGYTF. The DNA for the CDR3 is TGTGCCAGCAGCCCGGATCAGGGCTCTAACTATGGCTACACCTTC.

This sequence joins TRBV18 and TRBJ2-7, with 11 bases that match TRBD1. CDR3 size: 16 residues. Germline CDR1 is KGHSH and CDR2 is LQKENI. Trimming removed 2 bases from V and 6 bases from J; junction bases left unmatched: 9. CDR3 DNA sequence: TGTGCCAGCTCACCATTAATGGGACAGGGGGGGCTCGAGCAGTACTTC. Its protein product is CASSPLMGQGGLEQYF. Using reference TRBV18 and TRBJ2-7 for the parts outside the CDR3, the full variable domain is NAGVMQNPRHLVRRRGQEARLRCSPMKGHSHVYWYRQLPEEGLKFMVYLQKENIIDESGMPKERFSAEFPKEGPSILRIQQVVRGDSAAYFCASSPLMGQGGLEQYFGPGTRLTVT.

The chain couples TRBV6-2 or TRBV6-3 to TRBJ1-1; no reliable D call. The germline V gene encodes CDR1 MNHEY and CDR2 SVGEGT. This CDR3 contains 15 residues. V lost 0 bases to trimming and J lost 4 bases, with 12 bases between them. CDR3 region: CASSYSGRRSTEAFF. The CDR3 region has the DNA TGTGCCAGCAGTTACTCGGGGAGGAGGAGCACTGAAGCTTTCTTT.

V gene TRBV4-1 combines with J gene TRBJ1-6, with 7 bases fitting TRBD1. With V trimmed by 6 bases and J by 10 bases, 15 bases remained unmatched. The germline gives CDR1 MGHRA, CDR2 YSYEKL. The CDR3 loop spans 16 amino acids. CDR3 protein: CASRHTIQGERSPLHF. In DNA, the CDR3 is TGCGCCAGCAGACATACCATCCAGGGGGAACGGTCACCCCTCCACTTT.

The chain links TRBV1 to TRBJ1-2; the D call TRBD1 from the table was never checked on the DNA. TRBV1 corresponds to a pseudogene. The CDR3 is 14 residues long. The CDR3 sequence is CTSSLRVGNYGYTF. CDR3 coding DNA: TGCACCAGCAGCCTCAGGGTAGGGAACTATGGCTACACCTTC.

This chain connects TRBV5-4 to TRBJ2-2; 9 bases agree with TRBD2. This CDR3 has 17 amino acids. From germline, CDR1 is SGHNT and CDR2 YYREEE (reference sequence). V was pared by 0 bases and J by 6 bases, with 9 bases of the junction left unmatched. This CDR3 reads CASSLAGGRGDPGELFF. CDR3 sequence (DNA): TGTGCCAGCAGCTTGGCCGGCGGGAGGGGGGATCCCGGGGAGCTGTTTTTT.

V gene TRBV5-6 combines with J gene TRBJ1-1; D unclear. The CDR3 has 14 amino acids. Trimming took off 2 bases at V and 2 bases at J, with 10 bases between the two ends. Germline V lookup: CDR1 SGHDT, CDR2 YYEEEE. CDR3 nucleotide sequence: TGTGCCAGCAGCTTTTCGCGGGGAAACACTGAAGCTTTCTTT. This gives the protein CASSFSRGNTEAFF.

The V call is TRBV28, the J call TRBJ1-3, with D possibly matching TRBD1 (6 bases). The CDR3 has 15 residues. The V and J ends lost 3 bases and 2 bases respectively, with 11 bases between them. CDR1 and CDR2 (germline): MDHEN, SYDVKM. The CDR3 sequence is CASSLAGAAGNTIYF. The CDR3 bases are TGTGCCAGCAGTTTGGCAGGGGCTGCTGGAAACACCATATATTTT.

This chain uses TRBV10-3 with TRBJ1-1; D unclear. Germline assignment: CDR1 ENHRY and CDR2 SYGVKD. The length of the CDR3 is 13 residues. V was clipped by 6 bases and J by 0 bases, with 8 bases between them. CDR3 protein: CAISQTLNTEAFF. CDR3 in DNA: TGTGCCATCAGCCAGACTTTGAACACTGAAGCTTTCTTT.

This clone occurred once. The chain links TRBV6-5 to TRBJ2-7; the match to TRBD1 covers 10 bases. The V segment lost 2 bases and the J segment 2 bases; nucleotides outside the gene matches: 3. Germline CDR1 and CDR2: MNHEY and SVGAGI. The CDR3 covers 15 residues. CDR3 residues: CASSYTGTGAYEQYF. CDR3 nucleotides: TGTGCCAGCAGTTACACCGGGACAGGGGCCTACGAGCAGTACTTC.

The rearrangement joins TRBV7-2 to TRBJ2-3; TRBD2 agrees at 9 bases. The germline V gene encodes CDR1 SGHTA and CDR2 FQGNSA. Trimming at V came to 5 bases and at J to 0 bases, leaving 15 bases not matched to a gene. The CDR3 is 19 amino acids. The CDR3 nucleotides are TGTGCCAGCAGCCCTCGGGGTAGCGGGAGTTTAACTAGCACAGATACGCAGTATTTT. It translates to CASSPRGSGSLTSTDTQYF.

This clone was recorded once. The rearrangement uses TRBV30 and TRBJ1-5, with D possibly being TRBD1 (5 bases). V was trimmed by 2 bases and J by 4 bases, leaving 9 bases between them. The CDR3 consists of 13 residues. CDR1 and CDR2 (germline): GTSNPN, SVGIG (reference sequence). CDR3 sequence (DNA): TGTGCCTGGAGTTGGGACTTAAATCAGCCCCAGCATTTT. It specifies CAWSWDLNQPQHF.

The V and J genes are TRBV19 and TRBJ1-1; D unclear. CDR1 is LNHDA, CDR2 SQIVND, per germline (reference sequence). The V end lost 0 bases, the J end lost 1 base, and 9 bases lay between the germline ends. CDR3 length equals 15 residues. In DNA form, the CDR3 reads TGTGCCAGTAGTATAGATCGTGCAGGGAACACTGAAGCTTTCTTT. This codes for CASSIDRAGNTEAFF.

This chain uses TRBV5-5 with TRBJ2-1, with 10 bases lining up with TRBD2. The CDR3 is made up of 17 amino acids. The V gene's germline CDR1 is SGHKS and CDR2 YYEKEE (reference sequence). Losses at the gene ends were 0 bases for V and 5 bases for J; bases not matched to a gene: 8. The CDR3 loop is CASSLESSGSLNNEQFF. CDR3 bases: TGTGCCAGCAGCTTGGAGTCTAGCGGGAGTCTCAACAATGAGCAGTTCTTC.

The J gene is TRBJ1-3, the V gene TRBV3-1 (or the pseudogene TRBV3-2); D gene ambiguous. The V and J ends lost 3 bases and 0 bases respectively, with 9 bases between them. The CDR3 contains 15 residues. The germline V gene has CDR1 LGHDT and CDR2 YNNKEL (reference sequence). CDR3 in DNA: TGTGCCAGCAGCCAGGCTGCCTTCTCTGGAAACACCATATATTTT. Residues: CASSQAAFSGNTIYF.

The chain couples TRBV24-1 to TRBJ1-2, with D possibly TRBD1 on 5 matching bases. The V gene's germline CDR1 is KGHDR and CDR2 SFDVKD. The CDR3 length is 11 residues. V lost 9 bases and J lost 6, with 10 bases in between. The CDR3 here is CATGGRNGYTF. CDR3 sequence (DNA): TGTGCCACCGGGGGGAGAAATGGCTACACCTTC.

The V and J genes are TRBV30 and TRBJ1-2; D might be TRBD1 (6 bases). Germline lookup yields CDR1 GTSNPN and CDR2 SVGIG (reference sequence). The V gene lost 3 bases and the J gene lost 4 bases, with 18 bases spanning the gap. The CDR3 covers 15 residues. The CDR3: CAWSSPGTPPYGYTF. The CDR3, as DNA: TGTGCCTGGAGCTCACCCGGGACACCTCCCTATGGCTACACCTTC.

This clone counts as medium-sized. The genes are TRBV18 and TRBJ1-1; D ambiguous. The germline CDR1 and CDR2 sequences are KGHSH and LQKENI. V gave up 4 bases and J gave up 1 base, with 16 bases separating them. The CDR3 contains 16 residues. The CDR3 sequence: CASSHLPNAKNTEAFF. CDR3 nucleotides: TGTGCCAGCTCACACCTGCCAAATGCGAAGAACACTGAAGCTTTCTTT. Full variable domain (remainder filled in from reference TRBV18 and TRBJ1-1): NAGVMQNPRHLVRRRGQEARLRCSPMKGHSHVYWYRQLPEEGLKFMVYLQKENIIDESGMPKERFSAEFPKEGPSILRIQQVVRGDSAAYFCASSHLPNAKNTEAFFGQGTRLTVV.